The entry below gives a single T cell receptor beta chain sequence along with its context. Its specific antigen is unknown. There are no base qualities to consult, and no much larger clone falls within one base. Library generation was performed with the immunoSEQ multiplex PCR assay. Alongside multiparametric flow cytometry, deep sequencing of rearranged TCR beta loci was used to profile the T cell repertoires. As stored in TCRdb, this immuneACCESS dataset retains in-frame rearrangements with V and J assigned. A fraction of the clones does not appear; measured against another copy, unresolved V genes explain less than half of the discrepancy, and the remainder lacks a known reason. Counted in this sample were tens of thousands of clones; roughly 91% of them appeared once. In total, the top ten clones hold about 3.1% of the sample. These data originate in a study of lymphopenia after photon versus proton radiotherapy (dated by TCRdb to about 2019). Background for the entire study: The study compared the immunological effects of photon versus proton radiation therapy in patients with gastrointestinal tumors who developed high-grade lymphopenia. The cohort included 20 patients with gastrointestinal tumors who developed lymphopenia after receiving either photon or proton therapy. The study aimed to characterize how the two radiation modalities differ in their impact on the immune system.

Inclusive of the bounding cysteine and phenylalanine, the CDR3 is 11 residues long. Only the CDR3 portion is preserved as DNA: 33 bases, with reading frame beginning at the first base. The junction shows trimming of 4 bases on V and 6 bases on J, plus 6 bases between the germline ends. Taken from the germline V gene, the CDR1 and CDR2 loops are MDHEN and SYDVKM. General findings and caveats noted by the study authors: The survival association was assessed only in patients who died, and better survival with proton therapy was presented by the authors as a possibility rather than a demonstrated result. Across the cohort, among patients who died, a greater drop in TCR diversity after the nadir was inversely correlated with overall survival time. After the lymphocyte count nadir, photon-treated repertoires showed oligoclonal expansion, especially of CD8+ Temra cells, which drove the drop in diversity. Proton-treated patients stayed relatively stable during treatment, while photon-treated patients lost naive T cells and TCR diversity and gained effector/memory populations.

This receptor chain uses TRBV28 and TRBJ1-1; the D segment cannot be called with confidence. The clonotype originates from a woman aged 70 to 79 with pancreatic cancer. The sample here was peripheral blood, taken from a patient treated with photon-based radiotherapy. The DNA sequence follows: TGTGCCAGCAGTTCCGGGCCTGAAGCTTTCTTT. This translates into CASSSGPEAFF.